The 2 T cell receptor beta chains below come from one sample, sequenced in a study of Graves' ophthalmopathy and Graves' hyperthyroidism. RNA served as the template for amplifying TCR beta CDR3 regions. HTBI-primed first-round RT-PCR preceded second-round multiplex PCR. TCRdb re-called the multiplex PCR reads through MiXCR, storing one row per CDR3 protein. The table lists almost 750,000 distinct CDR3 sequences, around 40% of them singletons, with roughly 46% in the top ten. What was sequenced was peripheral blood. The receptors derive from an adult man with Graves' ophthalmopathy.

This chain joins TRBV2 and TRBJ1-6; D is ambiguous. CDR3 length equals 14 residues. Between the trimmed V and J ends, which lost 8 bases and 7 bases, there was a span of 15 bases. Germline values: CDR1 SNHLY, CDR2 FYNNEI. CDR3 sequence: CASPVGGGNSPLHF. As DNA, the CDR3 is TGTGCCAGCCCCGTAGGCGGTGGCAATTCACCCCTCCACTTT.

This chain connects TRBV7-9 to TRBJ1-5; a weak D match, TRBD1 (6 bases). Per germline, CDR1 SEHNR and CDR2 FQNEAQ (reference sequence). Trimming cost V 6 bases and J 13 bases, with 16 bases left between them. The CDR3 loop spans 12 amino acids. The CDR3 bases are TGTGCCAGCAGACCTGTGGGGGGGCCTCAGCATTTT. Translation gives CASRPVGGPQHF.